Following are 10 T cell receptor beta chains from one sample sequenced in a study of monozygotic twins with inflammatory bowel disease. After re-calling the 5' RACE reads, TCRdb lists one entry per CDR3 protein, DNA absent. Its clone listing holds 300,000 to 350,000 distinct CDR3 sequences. The material sequenced was blood. The origin of the receptors is a human donor with ulcerative colitis or Crohn's disease, or a healthy co-twin of an affected twin (not recorded which).

This chain joins TRBV5-4 and TRBJ2-1; TCRdb's D call of TRBD2 is untestable without DNA. This CDR3 region has 16 residues. The V gene's germline CDR1 is SGHNT and CDR2 YYREEE (reference sequence). The CDR3 here is CASSNLAGGSYNEQFF.

V gene TRBV4-3 combines with J gene TRBJ2-1. CDR3 length: 15 residues. Germline-derived CDR1 and CDR2 are LGHNA and YSLEER. CDR3 sequence reads: CASSQDVGWRNEQFF.

The rearrangement uses TRBV7-2 and TRBJ1-2; there is no DNA to check the TCRdb D call of TRBD1. The CDR3 length is 13 residues. The germline V gene encodes CDR1 SGHTA and CDR2 FQGNSA. CDR3 sequence: CASSQDRGGGYTF.

The J gene is TRBJ1-5, the V gene TRBV28; TCRdb picks TRBD1, but there is no DNA to check that call. Germline lookup yields CDR1 MDHEN and CDR2 SYDVKM. The CDR3 covers 12 residues. This CDR3 reads CASSPLEQPQHF.

The V and J genes are TRBV7-2 and TRBJ1-6; TCRdb reports TRBD1, a call that lacks DNA to check it against. The CDR3 runs 15 residues. The germline gives CDR1 SGHTA, CDR2 FQGNSA. CDR3 amino acids: CASSLAHGGRSPLHF.

The chain couples TRBV12-3 or TRBV12-4 to TRBJ1-1; the TRBD1 assignment by TCRdb is unverifiable without DNA. The CDR3 loop spans 14 amino acids. The CDR3 region is CASRSFGKNTEAFF.

J is TRBJ2-1 and V is TRBV19; with no DNA, the TCRdb D assignment of TRBD1 cannot be verified. CDR1 and CDR2 from the germline V gene are LNHDA and SQIVND (reference sequence). CDR3 length equals 16 residues. CDR3 in amino acids: CASAPRWDRADNEQFF.

V gene TRBV5-1 combines with J gene TRBJ2-3; the D call of TRBD1 rests on TCRdb alone, since no DNA is present to check it. Germline V lookup: CDR1 SGHRS, CDR2 YFSETQ. The CDR3 runs to 15 residues. The CDR3 region is CASSLGAGLLDTQYF.

The CDR3 sequence: CSGDREDTEAFF. This chain joins TRBV20-1 and TRBJ1-1; TCRdb indicates TRBD1, and absent DNA this call remains unverified. The CDR3 is 12 residues long. Germline CDR1 reads DFQATT; CDR2 reads SNEGSKA (reference sequence).

The V and J genes are TRBV28 and TRBJ2-7. Per the germline V gene, CDR1 is MDHEN and CDR2 is SYDVKM. This CDR3 region has 13 residues. The CDR3 loop reads CSSIKRDSYEQYF. The complete variable domain, with remaining parts taken from reference TRBV28 and TRBJ2-7, reads DVKVTQSSRYLVKRTGEKVFLECVQDMDHENMFWYRQDPGLGLRLIYFSYDVKMKEKGDIPEGYSVSREKKERFSLILESASTNQTSMYLCSSIKRDSYEQYFGPGTRLTVT.